Following are 4 T cell receptor beta chains from one sample sequenced in a study of shared clonotypes between healthy human individuals. The assay was immunoSEQ multiplex PCR, and TCRdb's table has in-frame clones only and misses some. Of over 2 million clones in the sample, less than 95% are singletons; the top ten hold 0.37%. Sequenced sample: naive CD4+ T cells from PBMCs. The subset here: CD45RA+ positively selected. All receptors come from a man in his late teens or twenties in good health. Some clones in this sample may be carry-over from other donors' samples.

The chain carries TRBV5-6 and TRBJ2-7; D uncertain. Germline CDR1 and CDR2: SGHDT and YYEEEE. CDR3 length: 11 amino acids. The V end lost 4 bases, the J end lost 5 bases, and 7 bases lay between the germline ends. CDR3 bases: TGTGCCAGCAGCAACTGGGACGAGCAGTACTTC. Residues: CASSNWDEQYF.

The chain is built from TRBV28 and TRBJ1-4, with 7 bases aligning to TRBD1. V was clipped by 6 bases and J by 8 bases; unmatched bases: 12. CDR3 length: 15 residues. Germline V lookup: CDR1 MDHEN, CDR2 SYDVKM. CDR3 bases: TGTGCCAGCAGCCTAACGACAGGGATCGAAGAAAAACTGTTTTTT. Protein product: CASSLTTGIEEKLFF.

The chain couples TRBV28 to TRBJ2-5; D unclear. CDR1 is MDHEN and CDR2 is SYDVKM in the germline V gene. The CDR3 spans 14 residues. V lost 3 bases to trimming and J lost 4 bases, with 12 bases between them. CDR3 sequence: CASSFLKGRETQYF. CDR3 coding DNA: TGTGCCAGCAGTTTTCTTAAGGGCAGAGAGACCCAGTACTTC.

The CDR3 here is CASSQVGQGLGSDGYTF. The CDR3 nucleotides read TGTGCCAGCAGCCAAGTGGGACAGGGGTTAGGATCCGATGGCTACACCTTC. V and J are TRBV4-2 and TRBJ1-2, with 10 bases that match TRBD1. J gave up 6 bases and V 1 base, and 11 bases lay outside the gene matches. Per the germline V gene, CDR1 is LGHNA and CDR2 is YNFKEQ. This CDR3 contains 17 residues.